The text below deals with one TCR beta chain. All enrollees were about 18 to 95 years old and from 25 or so US areas. The V gene end was trimmed by 1 base and the J gene end by 7 bases; junction bases not matched to a gene: 3. This CDR3 is 15 amino acids long. Per germline, CDR1 LGHDT and CDR2 YNNKEL (reference sequence). This record comes from a study of blood T cell repertoires in COVID-19. Study at large: Symptom resolution, clearance, or two negative PCRs marked the recovered donors of Cohort 3. The analysed material was cDNA or gDNA that came from T cells, B-cell-depleted T cells, or PBMCs.

The data were produced by immunoSEQ multiplex PCR, yet TCRdb's version contains in-frame clones alone and is incomplete. This table holds around 200,000 clones, approximately 87% found once. The V and J genes are TRBV3-1 (or the pseudogene TRBV3-2) and TRBJ2-3, with 12 bases that match TRBD2. Sequenced: PBMCs or T cells enriched from blood (not recorded which). The sequence was obtained from a woman aged 50 to 65 in a cohort exposed to, infected with or recovered from COVID-19 (not recorded which). This CDR3 is CASSQGLAGVYTQYF. For the CDR3, the DNA is TGTGCCAGCAGCCAAGGACTAGCGGGGGTTTATACGCAGTATTTT.